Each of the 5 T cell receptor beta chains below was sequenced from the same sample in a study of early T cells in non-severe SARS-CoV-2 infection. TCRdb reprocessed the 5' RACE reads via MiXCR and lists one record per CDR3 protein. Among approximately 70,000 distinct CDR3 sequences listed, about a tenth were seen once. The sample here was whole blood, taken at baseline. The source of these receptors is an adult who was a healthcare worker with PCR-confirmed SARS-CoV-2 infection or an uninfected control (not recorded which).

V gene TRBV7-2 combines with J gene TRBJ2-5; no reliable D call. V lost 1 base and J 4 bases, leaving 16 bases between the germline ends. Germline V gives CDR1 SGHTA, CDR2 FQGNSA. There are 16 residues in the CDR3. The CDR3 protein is CASSLVPLVVGETQYF. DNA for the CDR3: TGTGCCAGCAGCTTAGTCCCCCTGGTCGTAGGAGAGACCCAGTACTTC.

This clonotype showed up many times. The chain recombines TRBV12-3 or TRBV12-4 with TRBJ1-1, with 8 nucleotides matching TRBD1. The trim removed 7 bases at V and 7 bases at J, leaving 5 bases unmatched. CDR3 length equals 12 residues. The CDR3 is CASTQGAGEAFF. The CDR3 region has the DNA TGTGCCAGCACCCAGGGGGCCGGTGAAGCTTTCTTT.

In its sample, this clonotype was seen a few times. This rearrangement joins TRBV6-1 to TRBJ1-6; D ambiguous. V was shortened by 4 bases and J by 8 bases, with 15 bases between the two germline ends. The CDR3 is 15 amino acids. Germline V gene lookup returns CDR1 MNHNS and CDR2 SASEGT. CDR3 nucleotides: TGTGCCAGCAGTGTAGTCTTCAGCGTAGATTCACCCCTCCACTTT. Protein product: CASSVVFSVDSPLHF.

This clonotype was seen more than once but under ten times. The CDR3 here is CASKGAYEQYF. The CDR3, as DNA: TGTGCCAGCAAGGGAGCCTACGAGCAGTACTTC. V is TRBV12-3 or TRBV12-4 and J is TRBJ2-7; D may be TRBD2 (5 bases). V lost 7 bases to trimming and J lost 2 bases, with 6 bases between them. This CDR3 spans 11 amino acids.

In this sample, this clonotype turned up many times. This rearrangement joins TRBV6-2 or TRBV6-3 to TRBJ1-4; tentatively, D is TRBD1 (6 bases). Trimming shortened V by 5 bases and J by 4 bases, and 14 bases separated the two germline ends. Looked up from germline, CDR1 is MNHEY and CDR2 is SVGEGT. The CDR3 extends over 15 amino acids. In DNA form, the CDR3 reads TGTGCCAGCAGTCCGTGGACAGAATATAATGAAAAACTGTTTTTT. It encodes CASSPWTEYNEKLFF.